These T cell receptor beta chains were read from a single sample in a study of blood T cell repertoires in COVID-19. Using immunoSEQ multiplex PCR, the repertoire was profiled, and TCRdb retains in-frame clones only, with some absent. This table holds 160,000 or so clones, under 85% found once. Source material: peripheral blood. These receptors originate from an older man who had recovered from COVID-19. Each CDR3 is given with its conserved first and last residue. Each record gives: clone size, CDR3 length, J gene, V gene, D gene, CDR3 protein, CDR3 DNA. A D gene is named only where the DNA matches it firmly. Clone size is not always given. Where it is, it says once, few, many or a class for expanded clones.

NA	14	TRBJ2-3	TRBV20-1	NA	CSASDPGRTDTQYF	TGCAGTGCTAGTGATCCAGGCCGCACAGATACGCAGTATTTT
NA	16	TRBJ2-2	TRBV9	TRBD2	CASSVAAGGNTGELFF	TGTGCCAGCAGCGTAGCAGCGGGAGGGAACACCGGGGAGCTGTTTTTT
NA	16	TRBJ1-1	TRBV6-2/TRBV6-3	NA	CASSYEGGAGNTEAFF	TGTGCCAGCAGTTACGAGGGGGGGGCCGGGAACACTGAAGCTTTCTTT
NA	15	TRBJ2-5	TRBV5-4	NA	CASSLGARPEETQYF	TGTGCCAGCAGCTTGGGCGCCAGGCCTGAAGAGACCCAGTACTTC
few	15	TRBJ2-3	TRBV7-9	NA	CASSLGASGTDTQYF	TGTGCCAGCAGCTTAGGGGCTAGCGGCACAGATACGCAGTATTTT
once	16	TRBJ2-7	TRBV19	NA	CASSPKGDGGTYEQYF	TGTGCCAGTAGTCCAAAGGGGGACGGGGGGACCTACGAGCAGTACTTC
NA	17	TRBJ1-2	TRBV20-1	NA	CSASRGKLTDSLYGYTF	TGCAGTGCTAGTAGGGGAAAATTGACAGATAGCCTATATGGCTACACCTTC
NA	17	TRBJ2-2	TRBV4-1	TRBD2	CASSQAMGAGEVGELFF	TGCGCCAGCAGCCAAGCTATGGGTGCGGGAGAGGTCGGGGAGCTGTTTTTT
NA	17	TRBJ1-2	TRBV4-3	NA	CASSQEVWTVTNYGYTF	TGCGCCAGCAGCCAAGAGGTTTGGACAGTCACTAACTATGGCTACACCTTC
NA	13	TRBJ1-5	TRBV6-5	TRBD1	CASRSTGEQPQHF	TGTGCCAGCAGATCAACAGGGGAACAGCCCCAGCATTTT
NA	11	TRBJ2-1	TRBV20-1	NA	CSQHSYNEQFF	TGCAGTCAACACTCCTACAATGAGCAGTTCTTC
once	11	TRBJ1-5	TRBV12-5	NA	CASVSQGSQHF	TGTGCTAGTGTCTCTCAGGGTTCCCAGCATTTT
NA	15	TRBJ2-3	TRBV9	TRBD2	CASSGGLANTDTQYF	TGTGCCAGCAGCGGGGGACTAGCAAACACAGATACGCAGTATTTT
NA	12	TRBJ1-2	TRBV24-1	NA	CATSPGNYGYTF	TGTGCCACCAGTCCGGGGAATTATGGCTACACCTTC
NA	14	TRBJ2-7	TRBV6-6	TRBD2	CASSYLAGTYEQYF	TGTGCCAGCAGCTACTTAGCGGGAACCTACGAGCAGTACTTC
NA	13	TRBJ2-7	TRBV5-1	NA	CASRGASHYEQYF	TGCGCCAGCAGGGGGGCTTCACACTACGAGCAGTACTTC
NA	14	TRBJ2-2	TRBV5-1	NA	CASSVRGNTGELFF	TGCGCCAGCAGCGTGCGGGGGAACACCGGGGAGCTGTTTTTT
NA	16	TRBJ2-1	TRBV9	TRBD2	CASSVSLADSYNEQFF	TGTGCCAGCAGCGTCTCTCTAGCGGACTCCTACAATGAGCAGTTCTTC
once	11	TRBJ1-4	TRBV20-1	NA	CSASEGEKLFF	TGCAGTGCTAGCGAGGGTGAAAAACTGTTTTTT
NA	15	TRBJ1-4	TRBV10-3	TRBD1	CAISGTGGKDEKLFF	TGTGCCATCAGCGGGACAGGGGGAAAGGACGAAAAACTGTTTTTT
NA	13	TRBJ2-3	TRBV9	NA	CASSQDYDHTQYF	TGTGCCAGCAGCCAAGACTACGACCATACGCAGTATTTT
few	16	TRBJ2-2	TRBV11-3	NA	CASSLGGGVNTGELFF	TGTGCCAGCAGCTTAGGAGGCGGAGTGAACACCGGGGAGCTGTTTTTT
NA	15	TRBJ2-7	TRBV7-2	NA	CASSTEAIGGFEQYF	TGTGCCAGCAGCACCGAGGCCATCGGAGGGTTCGAGCAGTACTTC
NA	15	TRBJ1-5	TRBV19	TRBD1	CASRAPTGAGQPQHF	TGTGCCAGTAGAGCTCCGACAGGGGCAGGTCAGCCCCAGCATTTT
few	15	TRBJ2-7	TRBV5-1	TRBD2	CASSLGGRASDEQYF	TGCGCCAGCAGCTTGGGAGGGAGGGCCTCTGACGAGCAGTACTTC
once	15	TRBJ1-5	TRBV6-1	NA	CASSERGFSNQPQHF	TGTGCCAGCAGTGAAAGGGGATTTAGCAATCAGCCCCAGCATTTT
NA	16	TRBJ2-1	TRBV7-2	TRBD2	CASSAGLAGGPYEQFF	TGTGCCAGCAGCGCGGGACTAGCGGGAGGGCCGTATGAGCAGTTCTTC
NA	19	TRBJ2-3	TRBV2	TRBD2	CASSEAIGVAGPVTDTQYF	TGTGCCAGCAGTGAAGCGATCGGAGTAGCGGGGCCGGTGACAGATACGCAGTATTTT
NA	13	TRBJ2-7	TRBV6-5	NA	CASSKRAANEQYF	TGTGCCAGCAGCAAGCGGGCGGCCAACGAGCAGTACTTC
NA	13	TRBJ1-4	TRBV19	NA	CASAEESNEKLFF	TGTGCCAGCGCCGAGGAATCTAATGAAAAACTGTTTTTT
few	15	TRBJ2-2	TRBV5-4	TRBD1	CASSPRQGAPGELFF	TGTGCCAGCAGCCCCCGACAGGGTGCCCCCGGGGAGCTGTTTTTT
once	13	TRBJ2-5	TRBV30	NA	CAWSTQDGETQYF	TGTGCCTGGAGTACCCAGGATGGGGAGACCCAGTACTTC
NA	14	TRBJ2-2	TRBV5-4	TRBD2	CASSLKGRGGELFF	TGTGCCAGCAGCTTGAAAGGGAGGGGCGGGGAGCTGTTTTTT
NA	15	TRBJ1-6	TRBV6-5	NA	CASSHEGREGSPLHF	TGTGCCAGCAGCCACGAGGGCAGGGAGGGATCACCCCTCCACTTT
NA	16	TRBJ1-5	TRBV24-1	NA	CATSVPGFYSNQPQHF	TGTGCCACCAGTGTTCCGGGATTTTATAGCAATCAGCCCCAGCATTTT
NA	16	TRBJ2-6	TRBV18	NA	CASSLSGIAGANVLTF	TGTGCCAGCTCTCTCTCAGGGATCGCTGGGGCCAACGTCCTGACTTTC
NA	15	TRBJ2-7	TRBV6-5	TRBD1	CASSYSGTGGYEQYF	TGTGCCAGCAGTTACTCAGGGACAGGCGGCTACGAGCAGTACTTC
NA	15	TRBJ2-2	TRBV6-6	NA	CASSYGRFDTGELFF	TGTGCCAGCAGTTACGGCAGGTTCGACACCGGGGAGCTGTTTTTT
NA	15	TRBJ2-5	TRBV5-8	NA	CASRSLGQSQETQYF	TGTGCCAGCAGAAGTCTGGGACAAAGCCAAGAGACCCAGTACTTC
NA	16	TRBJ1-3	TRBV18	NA	CASSPQRGNSGNTIYF	TGTGCCAGCTCACCACAGCGAGGGAATTCTGGAAACACCATATATTTT
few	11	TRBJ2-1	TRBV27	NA	CASSDLREQFF	TGTGCCAGCAGTGACCTCAGGGAGCAGTTCTTC
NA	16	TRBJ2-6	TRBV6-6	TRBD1	CASSLTGVPGANVLTF	TGTGCCAGCAGCTTGACAGGGGTCCCTGGGGCCAACGTCCTGACTTTC
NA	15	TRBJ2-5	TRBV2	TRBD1	CASTEPPGTGVTQYF	TGTGCCAGCACCGAGCCCCCCGGGACAGGAGTGACCCAGTACTTC